This T cell receptor beta chain was captured by sequencing in a study of blood T cell repertoires in COVID-19. Overall study context: The United States, Italy and Spain supplied acute and convalescent COVID-19 samples. T cells, B-cell-depleted T cells, or PBMCs provided the cDNA or gDNA that served as material.

The CDR3 runs 14 residues. The germline gives CDR1 SGHRS, CDR2 YFSETQ. Deletions cut 6 bases from V and 0 bases from J, with 9 bases between. Seattle enrolled patients during active infection and tracked them longitudinally. Per the authors' pipeline: Quantification of nucleated cells was approximated via reference gene primer amplification. Clones were sequenced by immunoSEQ multiplex PCR, and TCRdb holds only the in-frame ones, with some missing. V and J calls and clone size are copied from that table; D and trimming were computed from the DNA. This table holds a few hundred thousand clones, around 85% found once.

Sequenced sample: peripheral blood. This chain joins TRBV5-1 and TRBJ2-2; a possible D gene is TRBD2 (6 bases). The source of this sequence is a human donor with COVID-19, enrolled during active disease. The donor label of this sample is uncertain. This CDR3 is CASKLAANTGELFF. The CDR3 nucleotides are TGCGCCAGCAAACTAGCTGCGAACACCGGGGAGCTGTTTTTT.